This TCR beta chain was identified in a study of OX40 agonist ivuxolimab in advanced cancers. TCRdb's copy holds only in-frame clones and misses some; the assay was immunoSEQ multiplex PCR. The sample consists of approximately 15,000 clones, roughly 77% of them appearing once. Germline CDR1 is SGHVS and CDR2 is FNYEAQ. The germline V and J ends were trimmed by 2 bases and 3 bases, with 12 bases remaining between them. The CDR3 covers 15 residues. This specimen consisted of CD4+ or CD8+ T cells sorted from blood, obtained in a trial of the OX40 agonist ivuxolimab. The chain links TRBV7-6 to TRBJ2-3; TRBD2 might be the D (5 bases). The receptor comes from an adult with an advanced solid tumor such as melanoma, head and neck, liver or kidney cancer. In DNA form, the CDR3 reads TGTGCCAGCAGCTTAAACGGGGTGCTGACAGATACGCAGTATTTT. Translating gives CASSLNGVLTDTQYF.